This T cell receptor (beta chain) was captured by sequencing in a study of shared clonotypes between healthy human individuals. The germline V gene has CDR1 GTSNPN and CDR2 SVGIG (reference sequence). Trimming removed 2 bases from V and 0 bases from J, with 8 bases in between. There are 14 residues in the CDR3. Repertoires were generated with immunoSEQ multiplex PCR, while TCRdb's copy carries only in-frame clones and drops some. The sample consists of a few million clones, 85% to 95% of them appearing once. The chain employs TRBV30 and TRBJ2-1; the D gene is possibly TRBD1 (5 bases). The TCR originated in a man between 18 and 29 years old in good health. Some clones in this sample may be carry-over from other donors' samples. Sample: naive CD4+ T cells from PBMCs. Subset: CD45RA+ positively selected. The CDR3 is CAWSQGSSYNEQFF. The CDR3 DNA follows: TGTGCCTGGAGTCAGGGAAGCTCCTACAATGAGCAGTTCTTC.